The 28 T cell receptor beta chains below come from one sample, sequenced in a study of T cell repertoires in cytomegalovirus infection. TCRdb reprocessed the reads via MiXCR and lists one record per CDR3 protein. The sample holds roughly 100,000 distinct CDR3 sequences, roughly 39% seen once. Antigens for these TCRs are unknown. Sequencing used CD8+ T cells from cultured PBMCs, obtained from culture after CMV antigen stimulation. All receptors come from a human donor in good health (CMV status not recorded). Some clones in this sample may be carry-over from other donors' samples.

The chain combines TRBV4-1 with TRBJ1-4, with unresolved D. The germline CDR1 and CDR2 sequences are MGHRA and YSYEKL. V shed 0 bases and J shed 10 bases, with 15 bases lying between them. The length of the CDR3 is 15 residues. The CDR3 loop is CASSQDGQSLAKLFF. CDR3 DNA: TGCGCCAGCAGCCAAGATGGGCAGTCTCTGGCAAAACTGTTTTTT.

This clonotype came up many times. The V gene is TRBV4-1, the J gene TRBJ1-1, with 8 bases fitting TRBD1. After removal of 1 base from V and 6 bases from J, the junction contained 10 bases not matched to a gene. Germline V gene sequence: CDR1 MGHRA, CDR2 YSYEKL. This CDR3 has 16 amino acids. The CDR3 sequence: CASSQGLQDRGSEAFF. CDR3 sequence (DNA): TGCGCCAGCAGCCAAGGGTTGCAAGACAGGGGCTCTGAAGCTTTCTTT.

This chain connects TRBV7-9 to TRBJ2-2; no definite D call. CDR1 is SEHNR and CDR2 is FQNEAQ in the germline V gene (reference sequence). This CDR3 spans 12 amino acids. Trimming stripped 5 bases from V and 7 bases from J, with 8 bases between. The CDR3 region is CASSPTGGELFF. In nucleotides, the CDR3 is TGTGCCAGCAGCCCTACCGGCGGGGAGCTGTTTTTT.

The J gene is TRBJ1-2, the V gene TRBV4-1; D gene ambiguous. V was shortened by 1 base and J by 0 bases, with 6 bases between the two germline ends. This CDR3 comprises 14 residues. Germline values: CDR1 MGHRA, CDR2 YSYEKL. CDR3 DNA sequence: TGCGCCAGCAGCCAAGTAGCAGCTAACTATGGCTACACCTTC. Translated, it gives CASSQVAANYGYTF.

The chain has TRBV29-1 and TRBJ2-7; 11 bases match TRBD1. V shed 3 bases, J shed 2 bases, and the junction held 3 bases outside the gene matches. The CDR3 runs 14 residues. Germline CDR1 and CDR2: SQVTM and ANQGSEA. The DNA for the CDR3 is TGCAGCGTTGATGGGACAGGGGGGACCTACGAGCAGTACTTC. This gives the protein CSVDGTGGTYEQYF.

V usage is TRBV11-3 and J usage is TRBJ2-2; D not resolved. V gave up 5 bases and J gave up 3 bases, with 7 bases separating them. Germline assignment: CDR1 SGHNT and CDR2 YENEEA. The CDR3 covers 13 residues. In DNA, the CDR3 is TGTGCCAGCAGCCCAGAGGACACCGGGGAGCTGTTTTTT. This gives the protein CASSPEDTGELFF.

This clonotype was seen at least ten times. This rearrangement joins TRBV28 to TRBJ1-5, with TRBD1 matching 9 bases. This CDR3 has 14 residues. The germline V gene has CDR1 MDHEN and CDR2 SYDVKM. J lost 5 bases, V lost 6 bases, and 5 bases had no gene match. The DNA for the CDR3 is TGTGCCAGCAGATCGGGACAGGGTTATCAGCCCCAGCATTTT. Its translation: CASRSGQGYQPQHF. The whole variable domain, filled in from reference TRBV28 and TRBJ1-5, reads DVKVTQSSRYLVKRTGEKVFLECVQDMDHENMFWYRQDPGLGLRLIYFSYDVKMKEKGDIPEGYSVSREKKERFSLILESASTNQTSMYLCASRSGQGYQPQHFGDGTRLSIL.

This clonotype turned up a few times. J is TRBJ1-1 and V is TRBV7-6; 7 bases line up with TRBD1. The CDR3 extends over 15 amino acids. Germline-derived CDR1 and CDR2 are SGHVS and FNYEAQ. Trimming cost V 4 bases and J 1 base; bases outside gene matches: 6. This CDR3 is CASSWRTGQNTEAFF. In nucleotides, the CDR3 is TGTGCCAGCAGCTGGAGGACAGGACAGAACACTGAAGCTTTCTTT.

In its sample, this clonotype was seen a few times. This chain connects TRBV7-7 to TRBJ2-1, with 10 nucleotides matching TRBD1. The CDR3 runs 15 residues. The germline V gene has CDR1 SSHAT and CDR2 FNYEAQ (reference sequence). The V and J ends lost 5 bases and 8 bases, in that order; junction bases with no gene match: 9. CDR3: CASSQGPTGGYEQFF. The CDR3 bases are TGTGCCAGCAGCCAAGGGCCGACAGGGGGCTATGAGCAGTTCTTC. Complete variable domain (other parts from reference TRBV7-7 and TRBJ2-1): GAGVSQSPRYKVTKRGQDVTLRCDPISSHATLYWYQQALGQGPEFLTYFNYEAQPDKSGLPSDRFSAERPEGSISTLTIQRTEQRDSAMYRCASSQGPTGGYEQFFGPGTRLTVL.

This rearrangement joins TRBV10-3 to TRBJ2-7; a weak D match, TRBD1 (5 bases). The CDR3 spans 11 residues. CDR1 is ENHRY and CDR2 is SYGVKD in the germline V gene. V shed 8 bases and J shed 6 bases, with 11 bases lying between them. CDR3 loop: CAIAEGAEQYF. The CDR3 DNA reads TGTGCCATCGCAGAAGGGGCCGAGCAGTACTTC.

The rearrangement uses TRBV12-3 or TRBV12-4 and TRBJ2-7; possibly TRBD1 or TRBD2 for D (5 bases each). Trimming pared 6 bases from V and 4 bases from J, leaving 16 bases between. This CDR3 comprises 14 residues. The CDR3 protein is CASSPTGRKYEQYF. In DNA form, the CDR3 reads TGTGCCAGCAGCCCTACGGGACGCAAATACGAGCAGTACTTC.

This sequence joins TRBV12-3 or TRBV12-4 and TRBJ2-6; D is perhaps TRBD1 or TRBD2 (7 bases each). This CDR3 spans 16 amino acids. V lost 6 bases, J lost 4 bases, and 16 bases lay in between. CDR3 in amino acids: CASSPRGGTGANVLTF. The CDR3, as DNA: TGTGCCAGCAGCCCCAGGGGGGGCACAGGGGCCAACGTCCTGACTTTC.

CDR3 nucleotides: TGCAGTGCTAGAGATAACAGGGGGTGGAACACCATATATTTT. This translates into CSARDNRGWNTIYF. The genes are TRBV20-1 and TRBJ1-3; 8 bases match TRBD1. Per germline, CDR1 DFQATT and CDR2 SNEGSKA (reference sequence). V was clipped by 0 bases and J by 7 bases; unmatched bases: 5. The CDR3 runs 14 residues.

The chain links TRBV4-1 to TRBJ1-5, with D possibly being TRBD1 (6 bases). The CDR3 is made up of 15 amino acids. CDR1 is MGHRA, CDR2 YSYEKL, per germline. The V end was cut by 1 base, the J end by 6 bases, with 13 bases between. The CDR3 spells CASSQVPGGGQPQHF. The CDR3 coding sequence is TGCGCCAGCAGCCAAGTCCCCGGGGGCGGTCAGCCCCAGCATTTT.

This clonotype has a handful of counts. This rearrangement joins TRBV28 to TRBJ1-3; D uncertain. The V end was cut by 6 bases, the J end by 1 base, with 10 bases between. This CDR3 has 14 residues. The germline gives CDR1 MDHEN, CDR2 SYDVKM. The CDR3 nucleotides are TGTGCCAGCAGCCCATCTCCGTCTGGAAACACCATATATTTT. Its translation is CASSPSPSGNTIYF.

A few counts support this clonotype. The chain uses TRBV7-9 and TRBJ1-5; TRBD1 might be the D (5 bases). Germline V gene sequence: CDR1 SEHNR, CDR2 FQNEAQ (reference sequence). V was clipped by 5 bases and J by 3 bases, with 11 bases between them. The CDR3 is 14 residues long. The CDR3 nucleotides read TGTGCCAGCAGCAAGACAGATCTCAATCAGCCCCAGCATTTT. This sequence encodes CASSKTDLNQPQHF.

The chain links TRBV25-1 to TRBJ2-7, with D possibly called TRBD1 or TRBD2 (6 bases each). Germline V gives CDR1 MGHDK, CDR2 SYGVNS. The length of the CDR3 is 13 residues. V was shortened by 7 bases and J by 7 bases, with 17 bases between the two germline ends. CDR3 residues: CASTTSGALEQYF. CDR3 nucleotide sequence: TGTGCCAGCACCACTTCGGGGGCGCTTGAGCAGTACTTC.

This clonotype was seen many times. V and J are TRBV9 and TRBJ2-3; D ambiguous. Trimming took 0 bases from V and 3 from J, leaving 5 bases between them. Germline values: CDR1 SGDLS, CDR2 YYNGEE. CDR3 length: 13 residues. The CDR3 sequence is CASSVARTDTQYF. The CDR3 DNA sequence: TGTGCCAGCAGCGTAGCGAGAACAGATACGCAGTATTTT. Drawing the rest from reference TRBV9 and TRBJ2-3, the complete variable domain is DSGVTQTPKHLITATGQRVTLRCSPRSGDLSVYWYQQSLDQGLQFLIQYYNGEERAKGNILERFSAQQFPDLHSELNLSSLELGDSALYFCASSVARTDTQYFGPGTRLTVL.

CDR3 coding DNA: TGTGCCAGCAGTGATGGGGGTTTCGGCTACACCTTC. It encodes CASSDGGFGYTF. The chain carries TRBV27 and TRBJ1-2; tentative D call: TRBD1 (5 bases). The CDR3 loop spans 12 amino acids. Germline CDR1 and CDR2: MNHEY and SMNVEV (reference sequence). The V end lost 5 bases, the J end lost 8 bases, and 12 bases lay between the germline ends.

V is TRBV19 and J is TRBJ1-1; 11 bases agree with TRBD1. The CDR3 contains 15 residues. V was pared by 3 bases and J by 5 bases, with 5 bases of the junction left unmatched. The germline gives CDR1 LNHDA, CDR2 SQIVND (reference sequence). The CDR3 bases are TGTGCCAGTAGTATGGACAGGGGGCCGGGAACTGAAGCTTTCTTT. It yields the protein CASSMDRGPGTEAFF.

The CDR3 DNA is TGTGCCAGCAGTTTTTACGACGGGGTGAACACCGGGGAGCTGTTTTTT. This codes for CASSFYDGVNTGELFF. The rearrangement joins TRBV27 to TRBJ2-2; maybe TRBD2 (5 bases). The V and J ends lost 3 bases and 1 base respectively, with 12 bases between them. The germline V gene encodes CDR1 MNHEY and CDR2 SMNVEV (reference sequence). The CDR3 is 16 residues long.

This clonotype showed up many times. The genes are TRBV6-6 and TRBJ2-4, with 9 bases aligning to TRBD1. Trimming took 4 bases from V and 2 from J; bases not matched to a gene: 6. Germline V gene lookup returns CDR1 MNHNY and CDR2 SVGAGI (reference sequence). The CDR3 consists of 16 residues. Here the CDR3 reads CASSSPGQGPKNIQYF. In DNA form, the CDR3 reads TGTGCCAGCAGTTCGCCGGGACAGGGTCCCAAAAACATTCAGTACTTC.

The chain uses TRBV19 and TRBJ1-2, with TRBD1 identical over 7 bases. V lost 10 bases, J lost 4 bases, and 9 bases stayed unmatched. The germline V gene encodes CDR1 LNHDA and CDR2 SQIVND (reference sequence). The CDR3 is 13 amino acids. CDR3 residues: CAILGRGTYGYTF. CDR3 coding DNA: TGTGCCATTCTGGGCAGGGGGACCTATGGCTACACCTTC. Drawing the rest from reference TRBV19 and TRBJ1-2, the complete variable domain is DGGITQSPKYLFRKEGQNVTLSCEQNLNHDAMYWYRQDPGQGLRLIYYSQIVNDFQKGDIAEGYSVSREKKESFPLTVTSAQKNPTAFYLCAILGRGTYGYTFGSGTRLTVV.

The chain uses TRBV7-3 and TRBJ2-1, with D tentatively TRBD2 (5 bases). Trimming took 5 bases from V and 10 from J, leaving 12 bases between them. The CDR3 runs to 12 residues. The germline gives CDR1 SGHTA, CDR2 FQGTGA. The DNA for the CDR3 is TGTGCCAGCAGCGACTATAGGTACGAGCAGTTCTTC. Its protein is CASSDYRYEQFF.

This chain links TRBV7-9 with TRBJ2-5; 8 nucleotides match TRBD1. The CDR3 runs to 15 residues. Germline V gene data show CDR1 as SEHNR and CDR2 as FQNEAQ (reference sequence). V lost 3 bases and J lost 0; bases outside the gene matches: 3. The chain's CDR3 is CASSLPGGDQETQYF. The CDR3 nucleotides are TGTGCCAGCAGCTTGCCAGGGGGCGACCAAGAGACCCAGTACTTC.

V usage is TRBV2 and J usage is TRBJ2-1; 12 nucleotides agree with TRBD2. Per germline, CDR1 SNHLY and CDR2 FYNNEI. V shed 10 bases, J shed 7 bases, and the junction held 8 bases outside the gene matches. There are 14 residues in the CDR3. The CDR3 sequence: CATRLAGVDNEQFF. CDR3 in DNA: TGTGCCACCCGACTAGCGGGGGTGGATAATGAGCAGTTCTTC.

J is TRBJ2-5 and V is TRBV9; the D is unclear. The CDR3 covers 13 residues. The V gene lost 2 bases and the J gene lost 5 bases, with 10 bases spanning the gap. Germline CDR1 is SGDLS and CDR2 is YYNGEE. CDR3 in DNA: TGTGCCAGCAGCGTTTACAGTGGGGAGACCCAGTACTTC. Encoded protein: CASSVYSGETQYF.

The chain employs TRBV27 and TRBJ2-7; D may be TRBD1 or TRBD2 (5 bases each). The V gene lost 1 base and the J gene lost 0 bases, with 13 bases spanning the gap. This CDR3 is 16 amino acids long. CDR1 and CDR2 from the germline V gene are MNHEY and SMNVEV (reference sequence). CDR3 protein: CASSLWAGTGSYEQYF. CDR3 coding DNA: TGTGCCAGCAGTTTATGGGCAGGGACGGGCTCCTACGAGCAGTACTTC.